A single sample gave rise to the 20 T cell receptor beta chains below, sequenced in a study of shared clonotypes between healthy human individuals. Profiling relied on immunoSEQ multiplex PCR, and the TCRdb table lists in-frame clones only, not all of them. The sample contains hundreds of thousands of clones, approximately 96% of which appear only once. Only CD45RO-negative cells positively selected for CCR7 counted as naive CD8 cells, so terminally differentiated effector memory CD45RA+ cells were excluded. Material: naive CD8+ T cells sorted from blood. The receptors were gathered from a woman younger than 45 in good health.

The count of this clone is one. V gene TRBV28 combines with J gene TRBJ1-2; possibly TRBD1 for D (6 bases). The CDR3 length is 13 residues. Germline V CDR1 and CDR2: MDHEN, SYDVKM. Trimming removed 5 bases at V and 6 bases at J, with 13 bases between. For the CDR3, the DNA is TGTGCCAGCAGTGAGGGGGTCCTTGATGGCTACACCTTC. The encoded protein is CASSEGVLDGYTF.

This sequence joins TRBV7-8 and TRBJ1-5; no clear D gene. V was trimmed by 5 bases and J by 0 bases, leaving 14 bases between them. CDR3 length: 16 amino acids. CDR1 and CDR2 (germline): SGHVS, FQNEAQ. CDR3 amino acids: CASSLLSTYSNQPQHF. The CDR3 DNA is TGTGCCAGCAGCCTCCTCTCCACTTATAGCAATCAGCCCCAGCATTTT.

The gene calls are TRBV6-1 and TRBJ1-4, with D unclear. V was trimmed by 1 base and J by 4 bases, leaving 10 bases between them. The CDR3 has 15 amino acids. Looked up from germline, CDR1 is MNHNS and CDR2 is SASEGT. In DNA form, the CDR3 reads TGTGCCAGCAGTGAAGAGGTGGCGGATAATGAAAAACTGTTTTTT. Its protein product is CASSEEVADNEKLFF.

The chain employs TRBV27 and TRBJ1-1; 10 bases fit TRBD1. The germline gives CDR1 MNHEY, CDR2 SMNVEV (reference sequence). Trimming cost V 5 bases and J 4 bases; bases outside gene matches: 10. This CDR3 region has 16 residues. In nucleotides, the CDR3 is TGTGCCAGCAGTGTGATCAAGGGGACAGGGGTCACTGAAGCTTTCTTT. It encodes CASSVIKGTGVTEAFF.

This rearrangement joins TRBV2 to TRBJ2-2; 16 nucleotides agree with TRBD2. Unmatched junction bases numbered 9, after V lost 6 bases and J lost 5 bases. The germline V gene encodes CDR1 SNHLY and CDR2 FYNNEI. CDR3 length: 18 amino acids. The CDR3 nucleotides read TGTGCCAGCAGCTCGGGACTAGCGGGAGGGGGGAGGACCGGGGAGCTGTTTTTT. Its translation is CASSSGLAGGGRTGELFF.

The rearrangement joins TRBV5-6 to TRBJ2-3; the D is unclear. Trimming pared 2 bases from V and 2 bases from J, leaving 3 bases between. This CDR3 is built from 12 residues. CDR1 and CDR2 (germline): SGHDT, YYEEEE. CDR3 sequence reads: CASSFNTDTQYF. The CDR3 DNA reads TGTGCCAGCAGCTTTAACACAGATACGCAGTATTTT.

The V gene is TRBV29-1, the J gene TRBJ2-2, with a tentative D call TRBD1 (6 bases). This CDR3 comprises 15 residues. Germline V gene data show CDR1 as SQVTM and CDR2 as ANQGSEA. Trimming cost V 5 bases and J 0 bases, with 13 bases left between them. This CDR3 is CSVPGERANTGELFF. The CDR3 bases are TGCAGCGTTCCAGGGGAGCGCGCGAACACCGGGGAGCTGTTTTTT.

This rearrangement joins TRBV10-1 to TRBJ2-1; 8 positions match TRBD2. The V gene end was trimmed by 4 bases and the J gene end by 7 bases; junction bases not matched to a gene: 9. The CDR3 length is 15 residues. CDR1 WNHNN and CDR2 SYGVQD come from the germline V gene (reference sequence). CDR3 sequence: CASSGRGGRVNEQFF. In DNA form, the CDR3 reads TGCGCCAGCAGTGGCCGGGGGGGTCGGGTAAATGAGCAGTTCTTC.

The V gene is TRBV7-9, the J gene TRBJ1-1, with unresolved D. Germline CDR1 and CDR2: SEHNR and FQNEAQ (reference sequence). This CDR3 has 15 residues. V lost 5 bases and J lost 3, with 16 bases in between. The CDR3 loop reads CASSRVVGLDTEAFF. The CDR3 DNA reads as TGTGCCAGCAGCCGGGTGGTTGGCCTTGACACTGAAGCTTTCTTT.

This chain connects TRBV11-2 to TRBJ1-1, with D possibly being TRBD1 (5 bases). Trimming cost V 0 bases and J 4 bases, with 12 bases left between them. Germline loops: CDR1 SGHAT, CDR2 FQNNGV. This CDR3 has 15 amino acids. The CDR3 DNA reads TGTGCCAGCAGCTTAGATTGGGCAGGGACCACTGAAGCTTTCTTT. Translated: CASSLDWAGTTEAFF.

This clone is a singleton in its sample. This chain joins TRBV4-1 and TRBJ2-1, with D possibly TRBD2 on 6 matching bases. Germline CDR1 and CDR2: MGHRA and YSYEKL. V lost 3 bases, J lost 5 bases, and 11 bases lay in between. This CDR3 has 14 amino acids. As DNA, the CDR3 is TGCGCCAGCAGCCAGCCTAGGAGGGACAATGAGCAGTTCTTC. Residues: CASSQPRRDNEQFF.

The gene calls are TRBV5-6 and TRBJ2-1; D tentatively reads TRBD1 or TRBD2 (6 bases each). This CDR3 spans 15 amino acids. Per germline, CDR1 SGHDT and CDR2 YYEEEE. V lost 4 bases and J 3 bases, leaving 14 bases between the germline ends. The CDR3 nucleotides read TGTGCCAGCAGCGCGGAGGGGGTTGACTACAATGAGCAGTTCTTC. It codes for CASSAEGVDYNEQFF.

V gene TRBV6-1 combines with J gene TRBJ2-7; D remains ambiguous. The V gene's germline CDR1 is MNHNS and CDR2 SASEGT. The CDR3 contains 15 residues. V was clipped by 5 bases and J by 8 bases, with 22 bases between them. CDR3 sequence: CASSFDIPWDNKQYF. In DNA form, the CDR3 reads TGTGCCAGCAGTTTTGACATCCCTTGGGATAACAAGCAGTACTTC.

This sequence joins TRBV2 and TRBJ2-3; TRBD2 might be the D (5 bases). Per the germline V gene, CDR1 is SNHLY and CDR2 is FYNNEI. The CDR3 spans 16 residues. Trimming cost V 4 bases and J 0 bases, with 14 bases left between them. The chain's CDR3 is CASSAGGYSSTDTQYF. The CDR3 coding sequence is TGTGCCAGCAGTGCTGGCGGGTATTCTAGCACAGATACGCAGTATTTT.

This rearrangement joins TRBV5-1 to TRBJ2-1; tentative D call: TRBD2 (5 bases). V lost 2 bases, J lost 5 bases, and 11 bases lay in between. The CDR3 spans 14 residues. Per the germline V gene, CDR1 is SGHRS and CDR2 is YFSETQ. CDR3 bases: TGCGCCAGCAGCTTTACGGGGTCCGACAATGAGCAGTTCTTC. Translation: CASSFTGSDNEQFF.

CDR3 bases: TGTGCCAGTAGTATAGACCCGACGGGCTCCTACGAGCAGTACTTC. Protein product: CASSIDPTGSYEQYF. The chain has TRBV19 and TRBJ2-7; no reliable D call. The CDR3 spans 15 residues. Trimming stripped 0 bases from V and 0 bases from J, with 9 bases between. Germline CDR1 reads LNHDA; CDR2 reads SQIVND (reference sequence).

The chain recombines TRBV7-4 with TRBJ2-7; D is undetermined. V gave up 1 base and J gave up 5 bases, with 9 bases separating them. The CDR3 extends over 13 amino acids. Germline V lookup: CDR1 SGHVT, CDR2 SQSDAQ. CDR3 sequence reads: CASSLVTLNEQYF. Written as DNA, the CDR3 is TGTGCCAGCAGCTTAGTCACTCTCAACGAGCAGTACTTC.

The V gene is TRBV19, the J gene TRBJ1-2, with D uncertain. This CDR3 region has 15 residues. Looked up from germline, CDR1 is LNHDA and CDR2 is SQIVND (reference sequence). Between the trimmed V and J ends, which lost 0 bases and 3 bases, there was a span of 11 bases. CDR3 loop: CASSIDQETYYGYTF. The CDR3 nucleotides read TGTGCCAGTAGTATAGATCAGGAGACCTACTATGGCTACACCTTC.

The V call is TRBV9, the J call TRBJ1-1; D uncertain. Between the trimmed V and J ends, which lost 4 bases and 2 bases, there was a span of 12 bases. The length of the CDR3 is 14 residues. Germline V gene data show CDR1 as SGDLS and CDR2 as YYNGEE. The CDR3 reads CASSSQVANTEAFF. CDR3 in DNA: TGTGCCAGCAGCTCTCAGGTAGCTAACACTGAAGCTTTCTTT. The whole variable domain, filled in from reference TRBV9 and TRBJ1-1, reads DSGVTQTPKHLITATGQRVTLRCSPRSGDLSVYWYQQSLDQGLQFLIQYYNGEERAKGNILERFSAQQFPDLHSELNLSSLELGDSALYFCASSSQVANTEAFFGQGTRLTVV.

This clone was detected once. The chain combines TRBV5-6 with TRBJ2-3; tentative D call: TRBD1 (6 bases). The germline V gene has CDR1 SGHDT and CDR2 YYEEEE. V was pared by 4 bases and J by 8 bases, with 14 bases between. This CDR3 region has 13 residues. CDR3 nucleotides: TGTGCCAGCAGCGATGGACAGACTGCTACGCAGTATTTT. Its protein product is CASSDGQTATQYF.